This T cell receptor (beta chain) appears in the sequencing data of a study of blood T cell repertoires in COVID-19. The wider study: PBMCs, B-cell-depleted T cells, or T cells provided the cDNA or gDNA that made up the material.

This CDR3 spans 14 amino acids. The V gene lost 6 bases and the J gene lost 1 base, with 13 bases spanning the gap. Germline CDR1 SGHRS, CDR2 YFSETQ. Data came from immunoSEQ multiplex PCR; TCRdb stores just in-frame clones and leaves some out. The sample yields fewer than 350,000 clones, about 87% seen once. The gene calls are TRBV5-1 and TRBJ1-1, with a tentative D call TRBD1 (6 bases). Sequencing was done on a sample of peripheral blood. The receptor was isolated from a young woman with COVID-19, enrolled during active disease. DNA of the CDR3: TGCGCCAGCAAAGTTGCAGGGGCGAACACTGAAGCTTTCTTT. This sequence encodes CASKVAGANTEAFF.